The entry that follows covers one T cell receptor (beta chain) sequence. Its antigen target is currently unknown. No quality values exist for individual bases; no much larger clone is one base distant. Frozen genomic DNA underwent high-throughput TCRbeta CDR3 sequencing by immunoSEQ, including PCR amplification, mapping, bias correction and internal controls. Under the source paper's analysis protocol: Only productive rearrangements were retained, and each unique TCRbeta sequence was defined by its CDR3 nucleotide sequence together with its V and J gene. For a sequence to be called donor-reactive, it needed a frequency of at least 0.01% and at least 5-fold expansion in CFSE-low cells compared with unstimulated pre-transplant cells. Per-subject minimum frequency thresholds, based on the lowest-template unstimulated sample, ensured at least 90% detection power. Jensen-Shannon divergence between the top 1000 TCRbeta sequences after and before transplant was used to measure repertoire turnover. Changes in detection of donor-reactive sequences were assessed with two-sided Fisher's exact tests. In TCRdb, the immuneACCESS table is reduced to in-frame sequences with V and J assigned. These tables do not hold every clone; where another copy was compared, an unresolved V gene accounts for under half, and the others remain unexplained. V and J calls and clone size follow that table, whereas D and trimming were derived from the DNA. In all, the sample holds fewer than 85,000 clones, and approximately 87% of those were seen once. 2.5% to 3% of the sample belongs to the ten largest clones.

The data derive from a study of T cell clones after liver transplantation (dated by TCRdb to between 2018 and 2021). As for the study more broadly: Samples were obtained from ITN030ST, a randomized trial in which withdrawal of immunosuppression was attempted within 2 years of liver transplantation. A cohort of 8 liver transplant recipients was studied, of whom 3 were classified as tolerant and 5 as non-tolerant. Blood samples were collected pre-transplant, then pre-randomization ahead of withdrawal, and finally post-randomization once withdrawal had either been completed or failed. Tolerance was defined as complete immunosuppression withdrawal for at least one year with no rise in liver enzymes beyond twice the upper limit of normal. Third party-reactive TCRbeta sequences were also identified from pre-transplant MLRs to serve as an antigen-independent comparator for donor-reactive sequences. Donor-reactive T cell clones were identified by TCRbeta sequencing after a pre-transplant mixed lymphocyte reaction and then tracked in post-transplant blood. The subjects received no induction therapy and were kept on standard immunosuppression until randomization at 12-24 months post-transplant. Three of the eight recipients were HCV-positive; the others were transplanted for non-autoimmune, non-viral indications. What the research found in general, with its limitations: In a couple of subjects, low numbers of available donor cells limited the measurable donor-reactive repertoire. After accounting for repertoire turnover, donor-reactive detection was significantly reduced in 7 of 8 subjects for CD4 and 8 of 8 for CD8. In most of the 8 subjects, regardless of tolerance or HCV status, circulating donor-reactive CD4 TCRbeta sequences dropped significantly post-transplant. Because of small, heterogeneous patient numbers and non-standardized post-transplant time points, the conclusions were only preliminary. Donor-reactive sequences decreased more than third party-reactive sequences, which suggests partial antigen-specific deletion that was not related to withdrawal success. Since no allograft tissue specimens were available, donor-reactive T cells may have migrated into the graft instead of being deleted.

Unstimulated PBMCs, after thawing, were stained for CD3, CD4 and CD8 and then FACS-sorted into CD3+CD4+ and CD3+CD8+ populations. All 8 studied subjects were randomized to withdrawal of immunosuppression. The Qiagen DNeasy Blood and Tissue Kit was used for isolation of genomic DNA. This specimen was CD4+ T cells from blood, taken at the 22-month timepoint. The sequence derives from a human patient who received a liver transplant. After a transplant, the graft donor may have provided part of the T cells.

The CDR3 protein is CASSLRTGSKTQYF. DNA sequence: TGTGCCAGCAGTTTAAGGACAGGGTCAAAGACCCAGTACTTC. This chain is built from TRBV28 and TRBJ2-5, with 8 middle bases fitting TRBD1. For this chain, trimming is 2 bases at the V end and 6 bases at the J end, and the number of junction bases without a gene match is 5. Its CDR3 holds 14 amino acids, cysteine through phenylalanine. CDR3 DNA is the only sequence kept; it has 42 bases, read in frame from the first base. CDR1 and CDR2 (MDHEN, SYDVKM) derive from the germline V gene. Supplemented by the reference TRBV28 and TRBJ2-5 proteins around the CDR3, the complete variable domain is DVKVTQSSRYLVKRTGEKVFLECVQDMDHENMFWYRQDPGLGLRLIYFSYDVKMKEKGDIPEGYSVSREKKERFSLILESASTNQTSMYLCASSLRTGSKTQYFGPGTRLLVL.